These 16 T cell receptor beta chains came from one sample sequenced in a study of blood T cell repertoires in COVID-19. Sequenced by immunoSEQ multiplex PCR; TCRdb stores in-frame clones only, minus some. The sample shows 190,000 or so clones, approximately 88% of them seen only once. The specimen was peripheral blood. These receptors all stem from a woman aged 25-40 years with acute or convalescent COVID-19.

This clone was seen more than once but under ten times. The chain joins TRBV5-6 to TRBJ2-7, with TRBD2 matching 11 bases. CDR1 SGHDT and CDR2 YYEEEE come from the germline V gene. V gave up 0 bases and J gave up 3 bases; unmatched junction bases: 2. The CDR3 length is 15 residues. CDR3 residues: CASSLELAGVYEQYF. The CDR3 DNA is TGTGCCAGCAGCTTGGAACTAGCGGGAGTCTACGAGCAGTACTTC.

The chain joins TRBV6-6 to TRBJ1-3, with D possibly being TRBD1 (5 bases). The germline V gene encodes CDR1 MNHNY and CDR2 SVGAGI (reference sequence). V was pared by 11 bases and J by 4 bases, with 15 bases between. This CDR3 region has 13 residues. The CDR3 region is CACGAAIGNTIYF. The CDR3 DNA is TGTGCCTGCGGGGCAGCAATAGGAAACACCATATATTTT.

The chain recombines TRBV27 with TRBJ2-3; TRBD2 is a possible D gene (6 bases). Trimming left V 3 bases short and J 2 bases short, with 15 bases between. This CDR3 has 16 residues. The germline CDR1 and CDR2 sequences are MNHEY and SMNVEV (reference sequence). The CDR3 DNA reads TGTGCCAGCAGTTTTCGGGAGCCGATTTTCACAGATACGCAGTATTTT. Encoded protein: CASSFREPIFTDTQYF.

This chain connects TRBV5-1 to TRBJ1-6, with TRBD1 as a possible D gene (5 bases). Trimming removed 0 bases at V and 7 bases at J, with 11 bases between. The CDR3 covers 15 residues. The germline V gene has CDR1 SGHRS and CDR2 YFSETQ. The CDR3 DNA is TGCGCCAGCAGCTTGGAAGGGGCTCAAAATTCACCCCTCCACTTT. It yields the protein CASSLEGAQNSPLHF. The full variable domain, completed using reference TRBV5-1 and TRBJ1-6, is KAGVTQTPRYLIKTRGQQVTLSCSPISGHRSVSWYQQTPGQGLQFLFEYFSETQRNKGNFPGRFSGRQFSNSRSEMNVSTLELGDSALYLCASSLEGAQNSPLHFGNGTRLTVT.

The chain uses TRBV6-5 and TRBJ2-1, with TRBD1 identical over 7 bases. The germline gives CDR1 MNHEY, CDR2 SVGAGI. CDR3 size: 13 residues. Unmatched junction bases numbered 6, after V lost 7 bases and J lost 6 bases. CDR3 nucleotide sequence: TGTGCCAGCAAAAACCCAGGGGGCAATGAGCAGTTCTTC. Translated, it gives CASKNPGGNEQFF.

This clone was counted a few times. The chain uses TRBV11-2 and TRBJ1-4; D possibly corresponds to TRBD1 (5 bases). Germline V CDR1 and CDR2: SGHAT, FQNNGV. This CDR3 comprises 13 residues. Trimming cost V 8 bases and J 5 bases, with 12 bases left between them. CDR3 in DNA: TGTGCCAGCGCAGGGAACCCCAATGAAAAACTGTTTTTT. It codes for CASAGNPNEKLFF.

The genes are TRBV6-1 and TRBJ2-7; weak D call: TRBD1 (5 bases). V lost 2 bases and J lost 6, with 17 bases in between. This CDR3 has 15 residues. Germline V gene lookup returns CDR1 MNHNS and CDR2 SASEGT. CDR3 protein: CASSEMGPSLREQYF. The CDR3 DNA reads as TGTGCCAGCAGTGAAATGGGGCCCAGTTTGCGCGAGCAGTACTTC.

V and J are TRBV20-1 and TRBJ2-1; D is possibly TRBD1 (6 bases). The CDR3 length is 12 residues. CDR1 is DFQATT, CDR2 SNEGSKA, per germline (reference sequence). The V end was cut by 3 bases, the J end by 5 bases, with 8 bases between. The DNA for the CDR3 is TGCAGTGCTAGTAGGGACAACAATGAGCAGTTCTTC. This codes for CSASRDNNEQFF.

The V and J genes are TRBV6-5 and TRBJ2-1; 9 bases are shared with TRBD2. V was pared by 4 bases and J by 7 bases, with 5 bases of the junction left unmatched. Germline loops: CDR1 MNHEY, CDR2 SVGAGI. The CDR3 sequence is 14 residues long. CDR3 coding DNA: TGTGCCAGCAGTTCAGCGGGAGGTAATAATGAGCAGTTCTTC. This codes for CASSSAGGNNEQFF.

The chain employs TRBV5-8 and TRBJ1-5, with D hard to call. The germline V and J ends were trimmed by 1 base and 2 bases, with 10 bases remaining between them. Germline V lookup: CDR1 SGHTS, CDR2 YDEGEE. The CDR3 is 15 residues long. The CDR3 spells CASSLRLAGNQPQHF. DNA of the CDR3: TGTGCCAGCAGCTTGAGACTAGCGGGCAATCAGCCCCAGCATTTT.

The rearrangement links TRBV3-1 (or the pseudogene TRBV3-2) to TRBJ1-1, with TRBD1 matching 10 bases. With V trimmed by 6 bases and J by 1 base, 8 bases remained unmatched. Looked up from germline, CDR1 is LGHDT and CDR2 is YNNKEL (reference sequence). The CDR3 sequence is 16 residues long. The CDR3 protein is CASRPWDRGGNTEAFF. CDR3 sequence (DNA): TGTGCCAGCAGGCCCTGGGACAGGGGAGGGAACACTGAAGCTTTCTTT.

The J gene is TRBJ1-5, the V gene TRBV27; TRBD1 matches at 7 bases. Unmatched junction bases numbered 6, after V lost 4 bases and J lost 3 bases. The CDR3 runs to 15 residues. Per the germline V gene, CDR1 is MNHEY and CDR2 is SMNVEV (reference sequence). In DNA, the CDR3 is TGTGCCAGCAGTTCCGCAGGGGGTTACAATCAGCCCCAGCATTTT. This sequence encodes CASSSAGGYNQPQHF.

The V gene is TRBV7-8, the J gene TRBJ2-2, with 8 bases that match TRBD1. Trimming at V came to 3 bases and at J to 7 bases, leaving 1 base not matched to a gene. The CDR3 has 13 amino acids. Germline-derived CDR1 and CDR2 are SGHVS and FQNEAQ. Here the CDR3 DNA reads TGTGCCAGCAGCTTGGACAGGGTCGGGGAGCTGTTTTTT. It yields the protein CASSLDRVGELFF.

This clone was seen just once. The rearrangement links TRBV4-2 to TRBJ2-1; TRBD2 matches 11 bases. Germline values: CDR1 LGHNA, CDR2 YNFKEQ. This CDR3 has 18 residues. Trimming cost V 4 bases and J 0 bases; bases outside gene matches: 8. The CDR3 coding sequence is TGTGCCAGCAGCCTTCACGCTAGCGGGAGGAGCTCCTACAATGAGCAGTTCTTC. This sequence encodes CASSLHASGRSSYNEQFF.

This chain links TRBV28 with TRBJ2-1; 10 bases agree with TRBD2. The J segment lost 9 bases and the V segment lost 9 bases, leaving 17 bases of the junction unmatched. The CDR3 is 16 amino acids. Germline CDR1 and CDR2: MDHEN and SYDVKM. The CDR3 protein is CASTDSGRSLDSEQFF. The DNA for the CDR3 is TGTGCCAGTACAGATAGCGGGAGGTCCCTCGATAGTGAGCAGTTCTTC.

The chain combines TRBV27 with TRBJ1-2; D is ambiguous. In germline, CDR1 is MNHEY, CDR2 SMNVEV (reference sequence). V was cut by 3 bases and J by 4 bases, with 12 bases left in between. This CDR3 is 14 amino acids long. CDR3 protein: CASSLGIRSYGYTF. The CDR3 nucleotides are TGTGCCAGCAGTTTGGGTATAAGGAGCTATGGCTACACCTTC.